The 31 T cell receptor beta chains below all came from one sample that was sequenced in a study of blood T cell repertoires in COVID-19. Generated by immunoSEQ multiplex PCR, the TCRdb table keeps only in-frame clones and is missing some. The table records nearly 55,000 clones, around 84% of them present only once. Input material: peripheral blood. These receptors all come from a man between 65 and 85 years old with active COVID-19.

The chain links TRBV5-1 to TRBJ2-3; 10 positions match TRBD2. Germline assignment: CDR1 SGHRS and CDR2 YFSETQ. The CDR3 has 17 residues. The V segment lost 4 bases and the J segment 2 bases; nucleotides outside the gene matches: 10. This CDR3 reads CASSPQASGGLTDTQYF. The CDR3, as DNA: TGCGCCAGCAGCCCGCAGGCTAGCGGGGGTCTCACAGATACGCAGTATTTT.

The chain joins TRBV9 to TRBJ1-2; 8 nucleotides align to TRBD1. Looked up from germline, CDR1 is SGDLS and CDR2 is YYNGEE. The CDR3 contains 13 residues. V was clipped by 4 bases and J by 12 bases; unmatched bases: 11. CDR3 DNA sequence: TGTGCCAGCAGCATCTCAGGGGGCGGGGAACACACCTTC. This sequence encodes CASSISGGGEHTF.

The gene calls are TRBV5-1 and TRBJ2-3; a weak D match, TRBD1 (6 bases). Germline V gene data show CDR1 as SGHRS and CDR2 as YFSETQ. V was pared by 3 bases and J by 2 bases, with 10 bases between. The CDR3 contains 14 residues. CDR3: CASSSQGTTDTQYF. In nucleotides, the CDR3 is TGCGCCAGCAGCTCACAGGGTACCACAGATACGCAGTATTTT.

V usage is TRBV27 and J usage is TRBJ2-1; D is possibly TRBD1 (6 bases). CDR1 MNHEY and CDR2 SMNVEV come from the germline V gene (reference sequence). Trimming shortened V by 8 bases and J by 4 bases, and 18 bases separated the two germline ends. The CDR3 totals 15 residues. CDR3: CASAEPQRGYNEQFF. The CDR3 region has the DNA TGTGCCAGCGCCGAGCCGCAGAGGGGGTACAATGAGCAGTTCTTC.

The chain couples TRBV2 to TRBJ1-5, with 8 positions matching TRBD1. The CDR3 is 16 amino acids. From germline, CDR1 is SNHLY and CDR2 FYNNEI. With 8 bases clipped from V and 0 bases from J, the junction kept 9 bases outside the gene matches. The CDR3 DNA sequence: TGTGCCAGCCGCGACAGGGGCGCTTATAGCAATCAGCCCCAGCATTTT. Translated, it gives CASRDRGAYSNQPQHF.

The V call is TRBV14, the J call TRBJ1-2, with unresolved D. Trimming took 0 bases from V and 0 from J, leaving 11 bases between them. CDR3 size: 16 residues. Germline V gene lookup returns CDR1 SGHDN and CDR2 FVKESK. DNA for the CDR3: TGTGCCAGCAGCCAAGAGTGGGCCCCCGCTAACTATGGCTACACCTTC. It specifies CASSQEWAPANYGYTF.

The chain is built from TRBV3-1 (or the pseudogene TRBV3-2) and TRBJ2-5, with 7 positions matching TRBD1. Germline V CDR1 and CDR2: LGHDT, YNNKEL (reference sequence). The junction had 6 bases not matched to a gene; V was cut back by 4 bases and J by 4 bases. The CDR3 spans 14 residues. The CDR3 sequence: CASSLGRGLETQYF. CDR3 nucleotides: TGTGCCAGCAGCCTTGGCAGGGGGTTAGAGACCCAGTACTTC.

This chain joins TRBV27 and TRBJ1-1, with D unclear. CDR3 size: 15 residues. V was cut by 3 bases and J by 4 bases, with 15 bases left in between. Germline CDR1 is MNHEY and CDR2 is SMNVEV (reference sequence). The CDR3 region is CASSFSGGRGTEAFF. The CDR3 region has the DNA TGTGCCAGCAGTTTCTCCGGAGGTCGGGGCACTGAAGCTTTCTTT.

The genes are TRBV19 and TRBJ1-5; D is perhaps TRBD1 (6 bases). V was clipped by 4 bases and J by 4 bases, with 11 bases between them. CDR3 length: 14 residues. The germline V gene has CDR1 LNHDA and CDR2 SQIVND (reference sequence). The CDR3 is CASSSQGPNQPQHF. The CDR3 DNA reads TGTGCCAGTAGTAGTCAGGGGCCTAATCAGCCCCAGCATTTT.

V is TRBV27 and J is TRBJ1-3; D is perhaps TRBD1 (5 bases). Trimming stripped 6 bases from V and 0 bases from J, with 9 bases between. The CDR3 sequence is 14 residues long. Germline V gene lookup returns CDR1 MNHEY and CDR2 SMNVEV (reference sequence). The CDR3 DNA reads TGTGCCAGCAGGGGAGGACACTCTGGAAACACCATATATTTT. As protein: CASRGGHSGNTIYF.

The chain has TRBV4-3 and TRBJ2-1, with 9 bases that match TRBD1. The CDR3 consists of 16 residues. CDR1 is LGHNA and CDR2 is YSLEER in the germline V gene. Trimming removed 0 bases from V and 7 bases from J; junction bases left unmatched: 7. This chain's CDR3 is CASSQEGTGRLNEQFF. Written as DNA, the CDR3 is TGCGCCAGCAGCCAAGAAGGGACAGGGAGATTGAATGAGCAGTTCTTC.

The chain joins TRBV7-2 to TRBJ1-1; 8 bases are a match to TRBD1. CDR1 SGHTA and CDR2 FQGNSA come from the germline V gene. V gave up 0 bases and J gave up 4 bases; unmatched junction bases: 4. The CDR3 has 15 amino acids. The CDR3 spells CASSLASRGPTEAFF. Here the CDR3 DNA reads TGTGCCAGCAGCTTAGCCTCCAGGGGGCCCACTGAAGCTTTCTTT.

This chain uses TRBV11-3 with TRBJ2-1; 9 nucleotides align to TRBD2. V lost 6 bases and J lost 5; bases outside the gene matches: 8. Looked up from germline, CDR1 is SGHNT and CDR2 is YENEEA. This CDR3 is built from 15 residues. CDR3 sequence: CASSSLAGEHNEQFF. The CDR3, as DNA: TGTGCCAGCAGTTCCTTAGCGGGGGAGCACAATGAGCAGTTCTTC.

The gene calls are TRBV10-3 and TRBJ1-2, with 7 positions matching TRBD1. V lost 4 bases to trimming and J lost 4 bases; unmatched junction nucleotides: 6. Germline V gives CDR1 ENHRY, CDR2 SYGVKD. The length of the CDR3 is 14 residues. The CDR3 DNA reads as TGTGCCATCAGTGTTGAAGGGGGCTTCTATGGCTACACCTTC. This gives the protein CAISVEGGFYGYTF.

J is TRBJ2-1 and V is TRBV3-1 (or the pseudogene TRBV3-2), with 11 bases lining up with TRBD1. The germline CDR1 and CDR2 sequences are LGHDT and YNNKEL (reference sequence). V lost 4 bases and J lost 10; bases outside the gene matches: 6. The CDR3 is 14 residues long. The CDR3 loop is CASSPGQGDREQFF. Written as DNA, the CDR3 is TGTGCCAGCAGCCCGGGACAGGGGGATCGAGAGCAGTTCTTC.

The V gene is TRBV19, the J gene TRBJ2-3, with D possibly TRBD2 on 6 matching bases. Germline CDR1 LNHDA, CDR2 SQIVND (reference sequence). Trimming pared 6 bases from V and 0 bases from J, leaving 10 bases between. The CDR3 covers 14 residues. This CDR3 is CASSLATSTDTQYF. In DNA, the CDR3 is TGTGCCAGTAGCCTAGCGACGAGCACAGATACGCAGTATTTT.

In nucleotides, the CDR3 is TGTGCCAGCAGCATACAGGGTTTAAGCGGCTACACCTTC. Its translation: CASSIQGLSGYTF. V usage is TRBV12-3 or TRBV12-4 and J usage is TRBJ1-2, with TRBD1 as a possible D gene (6 bases). This CDR3 is built from 13 residues. Trimming removed 6 bases from V and 8 bases from J, with 16 bases in between.

The rearrangement links TRBV27 to TRBJ2-5; possibly TRBD2 for D (6 bases). The CDR3 sequence is 17 residues long. Germline V lookup: CDR1 MNHEY, CDR2 SMNVEV (reference sequence). Trimming took 5 bases from V and 2 from J, leaving 21 bases between them. The CDR3 DNA reads as TGTGCCAGCAGTCGGCGTGGCAACGGGGGTAGGCAAGAGACCCAGTACTTC. It codes for CASSRRGNGGRQETQYF.

This chain links TRBV5-5 with TRBJ1-2, with 10 bases matching TRBD1. Germline V gene data show CDR1 as SGHKS and CDR2 as YYEKEE (reference sequence). This CDR3 is built from 12 residues. J lost 6 bases, V lost 7 bases, and 3 bases had no gene match. The CDR3 is CASRTGGHGYTF. The CDR3 DNA reads as TGTGCCAGCCGGACAGGGGGTCATGGCTACACCTTC.

By share, this clone counts as large. The rearrangement joins TRBV18 to TRBJ2-7, with D tentatively TRBD1 (6 bases). The length of the CDR3 is 16 residues. V lost 2 bases and J 3 bases, leaving 17 bases between the germline ends. Germline-derived CDR1 and CDR2 are KGHSH and LQKENI. In nucleotides, the CDR3 is TGTGCCAGCTCACCAGGGCCGACAGGTCCGGGCTACGAGCAGTACTTC. Encoded protein: CASSPGPTGPGYEQYF.

The CDR3 nucleotides read TGTGCCAGCAGCTCCATCGTAGCGGGGGGCCAAGAGACCCAGTACTTC. Translation: CASSSIVAGGQETQYF. The chain is built from TRBV7-2 and TRBJ2-5; 10 positions match TRBD2. The CDR3 is made up of 16 amino acids. The V gene's germline CDR1 is SGHTA and CDR2 FQGNSA. The J segment lost 1 base and the V segment lost 4 bases, leaving 6 bases of the junction unmatched.

V gene TRBV11-3 combines with J gene TRBJ2-7; 11 bases line up with TRBD1. This CDR3 contains 15 residues. CDR1 and CDR2 (germline): SGHNT, YENEEA. V shed 3 bases and J 5 bases; nucleotides not matched to a gene: 6. The CDR3 is CASSLGTGGSNEQYF. The CDR3 DNA follows: TGTGCCAGCAGCTTGGGGACAGGGGGAAGCAACGAGCAGTACTTC.

J is TRBJ2-1 and V is TRBV7-2; possible D gene TRBD2, 5 bases. Trimming removed 4 bases at V and 2 bases at J, with 9 bases between. Per the germline V gene, CDR1 is SGHTA and CDR2 is FQGNSA. CDR3 length equals 14 residues. Here the CDR3 reads CASSSSGAYNEQFF. In DNA form, the CDR3 reads TGTGCCAGCAGCTCCTCCGGGGCCTACAATGAGCAGTTCTTC.

The chain links TRBV24-1 to TRBJ1-5, with D perhaps matching TRBD1 (5 bases). CDR1 and CDR2 (germline): KGHDR, SFDVKD. Trimming pared 2 bases from V and 6 bases from J, leaving 10 bases between. This CDR3 is 14 amino acids long. The CDR3, as DNA: TGTGCCACCAGTGATTGGGGACTGGGTCAGCCCCAGCATTTT. This codes for CATSDWGLGQPQHF.

V usage is TRBV6-1 and J usage is TRBJ1-2; possibly TRBD1 for D (6 bases). Germline V gene sequence: CDR1 MNHNS, CDR2 SASEGT. CDR3 size: 11 residues. V gave up 6 bases and J gave up 6 bases, with 8 bases separating them. CDR3 region: CASSRDNGYTF. DNA of the CDR3: TGTGCCAGCAGCCGGGACAATGGCTACACCTTC.

CDR3 amino acids: CASSFRRDKRRVGAFF. The CDR3, as DNA: TGTGCCAGCAGCTTCCGACGGGACAAAAGAAGGGTGGGAGCTTTCTTT. The chain is built from TRBV7-2 and TRBJ1-1; possibly TRBD1 for D (6 bases). In germline, CDR1 is SGHTA, CDR2 FQGNSA. V lost 3 bases, J lost 10 bases, and 24 bases lay in between. The CDR3 has 16 amino acids.

CDR3 bases: TGCGCCAGCAGCTTGAGCCTTGGGGCGGGGTCCTACAATGAGCAGTTCTTC. This sequence encodes CASSLSLGAGSYNEQFF. The V gene is TRBV5-1, the J gene TRBJ2-1; possibly TRBD2 for D (6 bases). The germline CDR1 and CDR2 sequences are SGHRS and YFSETQ. The CDR3 covers 17 residues. Trimming left V 1 base short and J 1 base short, with 15 bases between.

The rearrangement joins TRBV10-3 to TRBJ1-1; tentative D call: TRBD1 (5 bases). The CDR3 is made up of 17 amino acids. V was trimmed by 2 bases and J by 2 bases, leaving 18 bases between them. Germline V gene sequence: CDR1 ENHRY, CDR2 SYGVKD. The chain's CDR3 is CAISEGHLGGYNTEAFF. CDR3 DNA sequence: TGTGCCATCAGTGAGGGACACTTGGGGGGGTATAACACTGAAGCTTTCTTT.

DNA for the CDR3: TGTGCCAGCAGTAGGACAGGGGATAGTGAAAAACTGTTTTTT. Translation: CASSRTGDSEKLFF. This sequence joins TRBV6-4 and TRBJ1-4; 9 bases align to TRBD1. The CDR3 consists of 14 residues. Germline assignment: CDR1 MRHNA and CDR2 SNTAGT. With V trimmed by 5 bases and J by 7 bases, 5 bases remained unmatched.

The chain has TRBV6-2 or TRBV6-3 and TRBJ2-7; no firm D call. Germline CDR1 reads MNHEY; CDR2 reads SVGEGT. Trimming removed 0 bases from V and 1 base from J, with 19 bases in between. The CDR3 sequence is 18 residues long. The CDR3 bases are TGTGCCAGCAGTTACTCACTCGAAGGTGCTAGTAAGTCCTACGAGCAGTACTTC. Its translation is CASSYSLEGASKSYEQYF.

This chain joins TRBV5-6 and TRBJ1-6; 7 bases fit TRBD1. Germline values: CDR1 SGHDT, CDR2 YYEEEE. This CDR3 has 13 residues. V dropped 2 bases and J dropped 9; count of bases not matched to a gene: 2. As DNA, the CDR3 is TGTGCCAGCAGCTTATACAGGGGTTCACCCCTCCACTTT. Translated, it gives CASSLYRGSPLHF.